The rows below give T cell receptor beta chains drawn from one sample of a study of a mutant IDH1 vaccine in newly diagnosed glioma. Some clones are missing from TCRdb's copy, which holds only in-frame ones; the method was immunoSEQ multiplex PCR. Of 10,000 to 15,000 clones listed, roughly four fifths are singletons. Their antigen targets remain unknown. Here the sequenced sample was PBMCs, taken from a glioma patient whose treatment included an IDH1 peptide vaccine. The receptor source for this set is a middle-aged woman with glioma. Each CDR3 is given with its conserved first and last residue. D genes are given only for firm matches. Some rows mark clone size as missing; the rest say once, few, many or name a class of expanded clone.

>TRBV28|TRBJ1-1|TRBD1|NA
CASGWDRGNTEAFF
TGTGCCAGCGGGTGGGACAGGGGTAACACTGAAGCTTTCTTT
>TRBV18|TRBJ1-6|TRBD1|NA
CATSDRGLLDSPLHF
TGTGCCACCTCAGACAGGGGGCTTCTCGATTCACCCCTCCACTTT
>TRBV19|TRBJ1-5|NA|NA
CASSMRGSPLDQPQHF
TGTGCCAGTAGTATGAGAGGCAGCCCTTTGGATCAGCCCCAGCATTTT
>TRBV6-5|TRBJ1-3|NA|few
CASSIGEGFGNTIYF
TGTGCCAGCAGTATAGGGGAGGGCTTCGGAAACACCATATATTTT
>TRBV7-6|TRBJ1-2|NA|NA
CASSLRGDYGYTF
TGTGCCAGCAGCTTACGGGGGGACTATGGCTACACCTTC
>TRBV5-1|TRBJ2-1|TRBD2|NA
CASSRIAGAANEQFF
TGCGCCAGCAGCCGGATAGCGGGTGCCGCTAATGAGCAGTTCTTC
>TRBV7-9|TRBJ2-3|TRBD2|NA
CAGSVAGVRTDTQYF
TGTGCCGGATCCGTAGCGGGAGTACGCACAGATACGCAGTATTTT
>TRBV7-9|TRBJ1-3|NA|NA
CASSLSGRGGNTIYF
TGTGCCAGCAGCTTAAGTGGCAGGGGAGGAAACACCATATATTTT
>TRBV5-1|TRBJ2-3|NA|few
CASSLAAGSTDTQYF
TGCGCCAGCAGCTTGGCGGCGGGGTCCACAGATACGCAGTATTTT
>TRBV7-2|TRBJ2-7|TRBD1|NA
CASSTGTGGDEQYF
TGTGCCAGCAGCACGGGGACAGGGGGCGACGAGCAGTACTTC
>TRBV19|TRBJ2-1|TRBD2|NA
CASKPGAGGYNEQFF
TGTGCCAGCAAGCCGGGGGCGGGAGGTTACAATGAGCAGTTCTTC
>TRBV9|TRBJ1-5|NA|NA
CASSQRGVSNQPQHF
TGTGCCAGCAGCCAAAGAGGGGTTTCCAATCAGCCCCAGCATTTT
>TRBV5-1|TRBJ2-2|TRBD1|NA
CASSERQGAVTGELFF
TGCGCCAGCAGCGAACGACAGGGGGCCGTAACCGGGGAGCTGTTTTTT
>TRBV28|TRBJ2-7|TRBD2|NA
CASSQNPTSGIYEQYF
TGTGCCAGCAGTCAAAATCCGACTAGCGGGATTTACGAGCAGTACTTC
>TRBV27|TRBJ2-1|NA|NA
CASSYMGEQFF
TGTGCCAGCAGCTATATGGGTGAGCAGTTCTTC
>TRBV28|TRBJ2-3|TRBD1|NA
CASSLWGDRVTDTQYF
TGTGCCAGCAGTTTATGGGGGGACAGAGTCACAGATACGCAGTATTTT
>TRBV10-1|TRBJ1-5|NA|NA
CASSPGQNYSNQPQHF
TGCGCCAGCAGTCCCGGACAGAATTATAGCAATCAGCCCCAGCATTTT
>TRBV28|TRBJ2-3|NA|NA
CASSGLSTDTQYF
TGTGCCAGCAGCGGTCTTAGCACAGATACGCAGTATTTT
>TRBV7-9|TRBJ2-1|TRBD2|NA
CASRPSGDPNEQFF
TGTGCCAGCAGACCAAGCGGGGATCCCAATGAGCAGTTCTTC
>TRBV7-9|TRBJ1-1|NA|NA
CASSLVEGQTEAFF
TGTGCCAGCAGCTTGGTGGAGGGACAAACTGAAGCTTTCTTT
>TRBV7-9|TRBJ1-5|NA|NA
CASSPGGGNQPQHF
TGTGCCAGCAGCCCGGGAGGGGGTAATCAGCCCCAGCATTTT
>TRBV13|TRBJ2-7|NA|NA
CASTPGGGTREQYF
TGTGCCAGCACCCCCGGGGGTGGAACGCGCGAGCAGTACTTC
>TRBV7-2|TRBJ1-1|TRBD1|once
CASSLEVGQGVSEAFF
TGTGCCAGCAGCTTAGAGGTGGGACAGGGAGTCTCTGAAGCTTTCTTT
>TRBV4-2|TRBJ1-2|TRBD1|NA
CASSQETGANYGYTF
TGTGCCAGCAGCCAAGAAACAGGGGCTAACTATGGCTACACCTTC
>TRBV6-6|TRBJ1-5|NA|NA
CASSRSNQPQHF
TGTGCCAGCAGTAGAAGCAATCAGCCCCAGCATTTT
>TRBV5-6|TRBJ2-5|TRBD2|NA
CASSFGHGGSRGETQYF
TGTGCCAGCAGCTTCGGGCACGGCGGGAGTCGGGGGGAGACCCAGTACTTC
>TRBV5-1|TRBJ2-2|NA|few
CASGRRLNTGELFF
TGCGCCAGCGGACGTAGGTTGAACACCGGGGAGCTGTTTTTT
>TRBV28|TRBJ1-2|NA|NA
CASSLFGGGGGYTF
TGTGCCAGCAGTTTATTTGGCGGCGGGGGAGGCTACACCTTC
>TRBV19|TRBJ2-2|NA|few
CASSIMSRVDLKTGELFF
TGTGCCAGTAGTATAATGTCCCGGGTGGACTTAAAAACCGGGGAGCTGTTTTTT
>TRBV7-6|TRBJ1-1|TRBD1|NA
CASGTGGAEAFF
TGTGCCAGCGGGACAGGGGGAGCTGAAGCTTTCTTT
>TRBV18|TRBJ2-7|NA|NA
CASSPPRTVAYEQYF
TGTGCCAGCTCACCACCTAGGACAGTTGCCTACGAGCAGTACTTC
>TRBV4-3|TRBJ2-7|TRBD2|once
CASSQWVGTSDEQYF
TGCGCCAGCAGCCAATGGGTAGGGACTAGTGACGAGCAGTACTTC
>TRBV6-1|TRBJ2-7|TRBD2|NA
CASSRGGRSYEQYF
TGTGCCAGCAGTCGCGGGGGTAGGTCCTACGAGCAGTACTTC
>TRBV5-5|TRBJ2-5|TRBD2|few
CASSRGLAGKETQYF
TGTGCCAGCAGCCGCGGACTAGCGGGGAAAGAGACCCAGTACTTC
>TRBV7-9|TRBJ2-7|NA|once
CASSHDWGAEQYF
TGTGCCAGCAGCCACGACTGGGGGGCCGAGCAGTACTTC
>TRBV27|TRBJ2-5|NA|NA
CASSLSITETQYF
TGTGCCAGCAGTTTATCGATAACGGAGACCCAGTACTTC
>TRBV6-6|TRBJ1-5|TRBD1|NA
CASSPGQGTMYQPQHF
TGTGCCAGCAGCCCCGGACAGGGCACGATGTATCAGCCCCAGCATTTT
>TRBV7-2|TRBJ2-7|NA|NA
CASSSARYEQYF
TGTGCCAGCAGCTCTGCCCGATACGAGCAGTACTTC
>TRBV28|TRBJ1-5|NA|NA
CASSWIHRGNQPQHF
TGTGCCAGCAGTTGGATCCACAGAGGCAATCAGCCCCAGCATTTT
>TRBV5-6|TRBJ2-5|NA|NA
CASSWGVRAGETQYF
TGTGCCAGCAGCTGGGGGGTTAGGGCGGGGGAGACCCAGTACTTC
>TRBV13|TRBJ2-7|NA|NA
CASSQWGLGYEQYF
TGTGCCAGCAGTCAATGGGGACTCGGATACGAGCAGTACTTC
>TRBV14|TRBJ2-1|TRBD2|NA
CASSQDGRGGLVNEQFF
TGTGCCAGCAGCCAAGATGGGCGGGGGGGCCTGGTAAATGAGCAGTTCTTC
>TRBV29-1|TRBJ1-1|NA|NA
CSVEGSTEAFF
TGCAGCGTTGAAGGGTCCACTGAAGCTTTCTTT
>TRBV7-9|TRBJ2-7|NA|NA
CASSSGWGIEQYF
TGTGCCAGCAGCTCCGGGTGGGGGATCGAGCAGTACTTC
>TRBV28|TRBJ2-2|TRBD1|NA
CASRRGTGDAGELFF
TGTGCCAGCAGACGCGGGACAGGGGACGCCGGGGAGCTGTTTTTT
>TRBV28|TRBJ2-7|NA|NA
CASGLGGIASEQYF
TGTGCCAGCGGACTGGGCGGCATCGCCAGCGAGCAGTACTTC